One and the same sample provided the 30 T cell receptor beta chains below, sequenced in a study of CD8+CD57+ T cells in acquired aplastic anemia. Genomic DNA, the template, was used for profiling of the TCR beta VDJ and CDR3. TCRdb itself ran the reads through MiXCR, one entry per CDR3 protein. The table shows 120,000 or so distinct CDR3 sequences, with 50% to 70% occurring only once. Selection for sequencing was limited to patients who had shown CD8+CD57+ cell expansion by flow cytometry. The sequenced sample consisted of sorted CD4+, CD8+, or CD8+CD57+ T cells (not recorded which) from PBMCs. The origin of the receptors is a human donor with aplastic anemia.

This clonotype was detected a few times. This could be a read error, since a much larger clone is one nucleotide away. CDR3 in amino acids: CASSHDTTPSTEAFF. The CDR3 nucleotides are TGCGCCAGCAGCCATGACACCACTCCGAGCACTGAAGCTTTCTTT. The chain carries TRBV4-1 and TRBJ1-1; D gene unclear. The germline V and J ends were trimmed by 3 bases and 4 bases, with 15 bases remaining between them. The V gene's germline CDR1 is MGHRA and CDR2 YSYEKL. The CDR3 is 15 residues long.

V is TRBV24-1 and J is TRBJ1-5; D is undetermined. This CDR3 spans 15 amino acids. Germline CDR1 and CDR2: KGHDR and SFDVKD. Trimming removed 11 bases from V and 0 bases from J, with 16 bases in between. The CDR3 coding sequence is TGTGCCATCTGCAGTGTTCGGAGTAGCAATCAGCCCCAGCATTTT. It yields the protein CAICSVRSSNQPQHF.

This chain joins TRBV5-1 and TRBJ1-1; TRBD1 matches 8 bases. This CDR3 is 14 amino acids long. J was trimmed by 10 bases and V by 0 bases; bases with no gene match: 8. In germline, CDR1 is SGHRS, CDR2 YFSETQ. Here the CDR3 DNA reads TGCGCCAGCAGCTTGGGGGACAGGACCTTTGGAGCTTTCTTT. It specifies CASSLGDRTFGAFF.

This clonotype was recorded only once. V is TRBV10-3 and J is TRBJ2-1, with 7 bases matching TRBD2. V shed 6 bases and J 8 bases; nucleotides not matched to a gene: 7. The CDR3 totals 13 residues. The V gene's germline CDR1 is ENHRY and CDR2 SYGVKD. CDR3 region: CAISGGMGDEQFF. In DNA form, the CDR3 reads TGTGCCATCAGCGGGGGGATGGGGGATGAGCAGTTCTTC.

Concerning this clonotype itself: At one end the junction does not follow the germline gene, possibly because of a read error. The gene calls are TRBV4-1 and TRBJ1-3, with 7 positions matching TRBD1. Germline V CDR1 and CDR2: MGHRA, YSYEKL. This CDR3 is 17 amino acids long. CDR3 in DNA: TGCGCCAGCAGCCTAAGAACGTCACAGGGGAATAGAAACGCCATATATTTT. Its protein product is CASSLRTSQGNRNAIYF.

This clonotype was counted at least ten times. The gene calls are TRBV4-3 and TRBJ2-6, with 7 bases identical to TRBD2. Trimming removed 0 bases from V and 2 bases from J; junction bases left unmatched: 4. CDR1 LGHNA and CDR2 YSLEER come from the germline V gene. This CDR3 contains 17 residues. The CDR3 spells CASSQDLRGAGANVLTF. As DNA, the CDR3 is TGCGCCAGCAGCCAAGATCTACGGGGGGCTGGGGCCAACGTCCTGACTTTC.

This clonotype was counted a few times. V gene TRBV15 combines with J gene TRBJ2-5, with D perhaps matching TRBD2 (6 bases). This CDR3 has 16 amino acids. Germline V gives CDR1 LNHNV, CDR2 YYDKDF (reference sequence). The V gene lost 5 bases and the J gene lost 5 bases, with 21 bases spanning the gap. The CDR3 DNA sequence: TGTGCCACCAGCGATATATGGGACTGGCCTAGGGAGACCCAGTACTTC. Its translation is CATSDIWDWPRETQYF. Full variable domain (rest looked up from reference TRBV15 and TRBJ2-5): DAMVIQNPRYQVTQFGKPVTLSCSQTLNHNVMYWYQQKSSQAPKLLFHYYDKDFNNEADTPDNFQSRRPNTSFCFLDIRSPGLGDTAMYLCATSDIWDWPRETQYFGPGTRLLVL.

The genes are TRBV29-1 and TRBJ1-2; possible D gene TRBD1, 5 bases. CDR3 length: 15 amino acids. The germline V gene has CDR1 SQVTM and CDR2 ANQGSEA. V was trimmed by 4 bases and J by 7 bases, leaving 22 bases between them. The CDR3 nucleotides are TGCAGCGTTGTGACGGGACCGACCCCGACCAGTGGCTACACCTTC. Its protein product is CSVVTGPTPTSGYTF.

The chain joins TRBV20-1 to TRBJ1-2; D is unclear. The V and J ends lost 4 bases and 0 bases respectively, with 12 bases between them. This CDR3 spans 14 amino acids. The germline V gene has CDR1 DFQATT and CDR2 SNEGSKA (reference sequence). CDR3 DNA sequence: TGCAGTGCTATAGATGGAGAGTCTAACTATGGCTACACCTTC. This translates into CSAIDGESNYGYTF.

A note on this clonotype: A much larger clone differs from this one at a single base, so this may be a read error. The chain joins TRBV6-1 to TRBJ2-5, with 12 bases aligning to TRBD2. Germline CDR1 and CDR2: MNHNS and SASEGT. The CDR3 is 16 amino acids. CDR3 sequence reads: CASSDPSGGAQGTQYF. CDR3 nucleotide sequence: TGTGCCAGCAGTGATCCTAGCGGGGGGGCCCAAGGGACCCAGTACTTC.

As to this clonotype: One end of the junction is discordant with germline, which a read error may explain. V usage is TRBV7-9 and J usage is TRBJ2-1; D uncertain. Germline-derived CDR1 and CDR2 are SEHNR and FQNEAQ (reference sequence). This CDR3 has 12 residues. Here the CDR3 reads CASSLVGNEQLF. In DNA form, the CDR3 reads TGTGCCAGCAGCTTAGTGGGCAATGAGCAGCTCTTC.

The chain uses TRBV10-2 and TRBJ2-7; 13 bases align to TRBD2. Germline V gives CDR1 WSHSY, CDR2 SAAADI. This CDR3 is built from 14 residues. Unmatched junction bases numbered 8, after V lost 6 bases and J lost 9 bases. DNA of the CDR3: TGCGCCAGCAGACTAGCGGGAGGGCCAATTGGGCAGTACTTC. Encoded protein: CASRLAGGPIGQYF.

CDR3 sequence: CSATSGGFTYSYEQYF. In DNA form, the CDR3 reads TGCAGTGCTACTAGCGGGGGTTTCACTTACTCCTACGAGCAGTACTTC. V is TRBV20-1 and J is TRBJ2-7; 10 nucleotides agree with TRBD2. There are 16 residues in the CDR3. Germline lookup yields CDR1 DFQATT and CDR2 SNEGSKA (reference sequence). V shed 4 bases and J 0 bases; nucleotides not matched to a gene: 9.

The chain couples TRBV19 to TRBJ2-1, with unresolved D. The CDR3 contains 14 residues. Trimming cost V 1 base and J 7 bases, with 11 bases left between them. Germline CDR1 is LNHDA and CDR2 is SQIVND (reference sequence). The CDR3 region has the DNA TGTGCCAGTAGTATAGGTTGGGGTGGGAATGAGCAGTTCTTC. It specifies CASSIGWGGNEQFF. Full variable domain (missing parts from reference TRBV19 and TRBJ2-1): DGGITQSPKYLFRKEGQNVTLSCEQNLNHDAMYWYRQDPGQGLRLIYYSQIVNDFQKGDIAEGYSVSREKKESFPLTVTSAQKNPTAFYLCASSIGWGGNEQFFGPGTRLTVL.

This clonotype was detected only once. The chain carries TRBV19 and TRBJ2-7, with 7 bases fitting TRBD1. The length of the CDR3 is 12 residues. From germline, CDR1 is LNHDA and CDR2 SQIVND (reference sequence). The trim removed 7 bases at V and 2 bases at J, leaving 2 bases unmatched. CDR3: CASMGTAYEQYF. The CDR3 bases are TGTGCCAGTATGGGGACAGCCTACGAGCAGTACTTC. Full variable domain (remainder filled in from reference TRBV19 and TRBJ2-7): DGGITQSPKYLFRKEGQNVTLSCEQNLNHDAMYWYRQDPGQGLRLIYYSQIVNDFQKGDIAEGYSVSREKKESFPLTVTSAQKNPTAFYLCASMGTAYEQYFGPGTRLTVT.

This clonotype has at least ten counts. The chain carries TRBV5-4 and TRBJ2-1, with 8 bases identical to TRBD2. This CDR3 has 15 amino acids. The germline V gene has CDR1 SGHNT and CDR2 YYREEE (reference sequence). The V and J ends lost 4 bases and 9 bases, in that order; junction bases with no gene match: 12. The CDR3 bases are TGTGCCAGCAGCGCCGAGGAGCGGGAGTGGAGTGAGCAGTTCTTC. Amino acids: CASSAEEREWSEQFF.

The rearrangement links TRBV9 to TRBJ2-7; 9 nucleotides line up with TRBD2. CDR3 length equals 17 residues. The germline CDR1 and CDR2 sequences are SGDLS and YYNGEE. Trimming removed 3 bases from V and 2 bases from J; junction bases left unmatched: 12. CDR3 region: CASSGAGASGATYEQYF. The CDR3 nucleotides are TGTGCCAGCAGCGGAGCGGGAGCTAGCGGGGCTACCTACGAGCAGTACTTC.

The rearrangement links TRBV2 to TRBJ2-3, with D possibly being TRBD2 (5 bases). The CDR3 runs to 13 residues. CDR1 and CDR2 (germline): SNHLY, FYNNEI. Between the trimmed V and J ends, which lost 6 bases and 4 bases, there was a span of 11 bases. CDR3 region: CASRADGPDTQYF. In DNA, the CDR3 is TGTGCCAGCAGAGCGGACGGACCAGATACGCAGTATTTT. The full variable domain, with the rest looked up from reference TRBV2 and TRBJ2-3, is EPEVTQTPSHQVTQMGQEVILRCVPISNHLYFYWYRQILGQKVEFLVSFYNNEISEKSEIFDDQFSVERPDGSNFTLKIRSTKLEDSAMYFCASRADGPDTQYFGPGTRLTVL.

Notes on this clonotype: This may be a read error, as it is one base from a much larger clone. Here the CDR3 omits its conserved ending phenylalanine or tryptophan, so a read error is the likely source. The J gene is TRBJ2-7, the V gene TRBV10-3, with D possibly TRBD2 on 5 matching bases. Germline V gives CDR1 ENHRY, CDR2 SYGVKD. The CDR3 contains 13 residues. The CDR3 sequence is CASSYSERTEQYL. In nucleotides, the CDR3 is TGTGCCAGCAGTTACTCTGAGCGGACCGAGCAGTACCTC.

The chain couples TRBV7-8 to TRBJ2-7; maybe TRBD2 (7 bases). The V gene's germline CDR1 is SGHVS and CDR2 FQNEAQ. The CDR3 loop spans 15 amino acids. V lost 3 bases and J lost 3, with 15 bases in between. For the CDR3, the DNA is TGTGCCAGCAGCTTGGGCCGGGGGGCGGGCTACGAGCAGTACTTC. Translated, it gives CASSLGRGAGYEQYF.

In its sample, this clonotype was seen many times. The chain links TRBV7-6 to TRBJ2-7, with D possibly matching TRBD2 (6 bases). The CDR3 is 14 amino acids. The V gene lost 1 base and the J gene lost 2 bases, with 9 bases spanning the gap. Germline assignment: CDR1 SGHVS and CDR2 FNYEAQ. This chain's CDR3 is CASSLEVAAYEQYF. For the CDR3, the DNA is TGTGCCAGCAGCTTAGAGGTAGCGGCCTACGAGCAGTACTTC.

Concerning this clonotype: The junction and the germline gene differ at one end; a read error may be behind it. The rearrangement joins TRBV2 to TRBJ2-2; D is unresolved. Germline CDR1 reads SNHLY; CDR2 reads FYNNEI. The CDR3 runs to 14 residues. The CDR3 nucleotides read TGTGCCAGTCTCGAGGTTGGGAACACTGGGGAGCTGTTTTTT. This gives the protein CASLEVGNTGELFF. Variable domain in full (rest from reference TRBV2 and TRBJ2-2): EPEVTQTPSHQVTQMGQEVILRCVPISNHLYFYWYRQILGQKVEFLVSFYNNEISEKSEIFDDQFSVERPDGSNFTLKIRSTKLEDSAMYFCASLEVGNTGELFFGEGSRLTVL.

The J gene is TRBJ2-5, the V gene TRBV2; D call uncertain. This CDR3 has 11 residues. The V gene's germline CDR1 is SNHLY and CDR2 FYNNEI. Trimming took 7 bases from V and 0 from J, leaving 3 bases between them. The CDR3 DNA is TGTGCCAGCAAGTACCAAGAGACCCAGTACTTC. It is translated as CASKYQETQYF. The variable domain in full, with the rest retrieved from reference TRBV2 and TRBJ2-5, is EPEVTQTPSHQVTQMGQEVILRCVPISNHLYFYWYRQILGQKVEFLVSFYNNEISEKSEIFDDQFSVERPDGSNFTLKIRSTKLEDSAMYFCASKYQETQYFGPGTRLLVL.

This rearrangement joins TRBV7-2 to TRBJ2-7, with 10 nucleotides matching TRBD2. The V gene end was trimmed by 2 bases and the J gene end by 3 bases; junction bases not matched to a gene: 1. The germline V gene has CDR1 SGHTA and CDR2 FQGNSA. CDR3 size: 14 residues. Here the CDR3 DNA reads TGTGCCAGCAGCTTATCTAGCGGGGGCTACGAGCAGTACTTC. This encodes CASSLSSGGYEQYF.

The J gene is TRBJ2-3, the V gene TRBV29-1, with 7 bases identical to TRBD1. The CDR3 runs to 15 residues. The germline V gene has CDR1 SQVTM and CDR2 ANQGSEA. J was trimmed by 4 bases and V by 6 bases; bases with no gene match: 13. The CDR3 region has the DNA TGCAGCGTGGTACAGGGGTCGAATGAGGCAGATACGCAGTATTTT. Translating gives CSVVQGSNEADTQYF.

The CDR3 here is CAWSGVNEKLFF. For the CDR3, the DNA is TGTGCCTGGAGTGGTGTTAATGAAAAACTGTTTTTT. This rearrangement joins TRBV30 to TRBJ1-4; D not certain. Trimming shortened V by 1 base and J by 4 bases, and 4 bases separated the two germline ends. This CDR3 is built from 12 residues. CDR1 and CDR2 from the germline V gene are GTSNPN and SVGIG (reference sequence). The variable domain in full, completed from reference TRBV30 and TRBJ1-4, reads SQTIHQWPATLVQPVGSPLSLECTVEGTSNPNLYWYRQAAGRGLQLLFYSVGIGQISSEVPQNLSASRPQDRQFILSSKKLLLSDSGFYLCAWSGVNEKLFFGSGTQLSVL.

The chain uses TRBV10-3 and TRBJ2-7; 7 bases are a match to TRBD1. CDR3 length: 16 amino acids. Germline CDR1 and CDR2: ENHRY and SYGVKD. Trimming at V came to 2 bases and at J to 2 bases, leaving 9 bases not matched to a gene. The CDR3 region has the DNA TGTGCCATCAGTGAGAAAGGACAGGTTAGGGCCTACGAGCAGTACTTC. It is translated as CAISEKGQVRAYEQYF.

A note on this clonotype: The junction departs from the called germline gene at one end, perhaps through a read error. The chain is built from TRBV11-1 and TRBJ2-5, with 8 positions matching TRBD2. CDR1 is SGHAT, CDR2 FQDESV, per germline (reference sequence). The CDR3 has 17 amino acids. The CDR3 nucleotides are TGTGCCAGCAGCGTAGCTGGCGGGGGGAGCCTCCAAGAGACCCAGTACTTC. As protein: CASSVAGGGSLQETQYF. The variable domain in full, with the rest retrieved from reference TRBV11-1 and TRBJ2-5, is EAEVAQSPRYKITEKSQAVAFWCDPISGHATLYWYRQILGQGPELLVQFQDESVVDDSQLPKDRFSAERLKGVDSTLKIQPAELGDSAMYLCASSVAGGGSLQETQYFGPGTRLLVL.

The chain joins TRBV19 to TRBJ2-1; possible D gene TRBD1, 5 bases. This CDR3 contains 14 residues. Germline assignment: CDR1 LNHDA and CDR2 SQIVND (reference sequence). V lost 7 bases to trimming and J lost 1 base, with 11 bases between them. The CDR3 DNA is TGTGCCAGTACGGTAGGGGTTTCCTACAATGAGCAGTTCTTC. Its protein is CASTVGVSYNEQFF.

This chain connects TRBV9 to TRBJ2-1, with 13 bases fitting TRBD2. V lost 3 bases to trimming and J lost 6 bases; unmatched junction nucleotides: 3. The CDR3 contains 15 residues. Germline values: CDR1 SGDLS, CDR2 YYNGEE. The CDR3 region has the DNA TGTGCCAGCAGCGACGGGACTAGCGGGGCCAATGAGCAGTTCTTC. Translated, it gives CASSDGTSGANEQFF.